Listed below are T cell receptor beta chains from one sample, sequenced in a study of T cell changes during pregnancy in multiple sclerosis. Using immunoSEQ multiplex PCR, the repertoire was profiled, and TCRdb retains in-frame clones only, with some absent. The sample contains 39,000 or so clones, around 91% of which appear only once. The sample here was CD8+ T cells from peripheral blood mononuclear cells, taken in the first trimester of pregnancy. These receptor sequences come from a female donor with multiple sclerosis, enrolled in a pregnancy study. The CDR3 runs from the conserved cysteine through the conserved F or W.

>TRBJ2-5|TRBV19
CASSIGAGRETQYF
>TRBJ2-7|TRBV11-2
CASRPQGSGYYEQYF
>TRBJ1-4|TRBV7-9
CASSLNAGGNEKLFF
>TRBJ1-1|TRBV2
CASSDQWAFF
>TRBJ1-1|TRBV19
CASSWGGTTEAFF
>TRBJ2-7|TRBV7-7
CASSPGLAGPYEQYF
>TRBJ2-1|TRBV7-9
CASSPVTSARSVEQFF
>TRBJ1-2|TRBV6-4
CASSDGTMFGYTF
>TRBJ2-1|TRBV27
CASSLTEAYNEQFF
>TRBJ2-5|TRBV9
CASSVSRGRGETQYF
>TRBJ2-5|TRBV7-3
CASSFQGNQETQYF
>TRBJ2-5|TRBV29-1
CSASIYEVQETQYF
>TRBJ2-7|TRBV18
CASSPPRGGPYEQYF
>TRBJ2-2|TRBV10-2
CATHSDTGELFF
>TRBJ2-1|TRBV7-2
CASSLDTGVTYNEQFF
>TRBJ2-3|TRBV6-5
CASRGLAGDTDTQYF
>TRBJ1-1|TRBV9
CASSEIQVPTEAFF
>TRBJ1-1|TRBV7-9
CASSSGGGRANTEAFF
>TRBJ1-1|TRBV6-5
CASTLDRHTEAFF
>TRBJ2-7|TRBV5-6
CASSFPDDNYEQYF
>TRBJ2-6|TRBV18
CASSPKEADSGANVLTF
>TRBJ1-1|TRBV4-2
CASSPPGAIPGEAFF
>TRBJ1-1|TRBV30
CAWSAGDTEAFF
>TRBJ2-7|TRBV29-1
CSVNGLIAYEQYF
>TRBJ2-5|TRBV30
CAWSGAVWYF
>TRBJ2-1|TRBV19
CASSTLAGGSNEQFF
>TRBJ2-7|TRBV6-5
CASSFTPGGDEQYF
>TRBJ2-7|TRBV5-4
CASSPRDRGLYEQYF
>TRBJ2-3|TRBV6-1
CASSSGQGAVDTQYF
>TRBJ1-1|TRBV9
CASSPPRRGGAEAFF
>TRBJ1-1|TRBV29-1
CSVRGEGLGQAFF
>TRBJ2-7|TRBV25-1
CASSEPRGQGAYEQYF
>TRBJ2-7|TRBV7-9
CASSSREQYF
>TRBJ2-7|TRBV19
CASSETRDIYEQYF
>TRBJ2-1|TRBV6-1
CASSEGLAVYNEQFF
>TRBJ1-3|TRBV5-6
CASSLPQGTGNTIYF
>TRBJ2-1|TRBV13
CASSPGSGLDYNEQFF
>TRBJ1-2|TRBV30
CAWCPAGTDFFYGYTF
>TRBJ1-1|TRBV6-5
CASSYSGKTEAFF
>TRBJ2-1|TRBV4-2
CASSRRQGALGNEQFF
>TRBJ1-4|TRBV19
CASSGTGTTNEKLFF
>TRBJ1-1|TRBV7-9
CASSADRLNTEAFF
>TRBJ2-7|TRBV7-9
CASSLITGRGRSYEQYF
>TRBJ2-1|TRBV14
CASSQDITSGYSYNEQFF
>TRBJ2-7|TRBV29-1
CSVEVGIPKGQGHSYEQYF
>TRBJ1-6|TRBV7-3
CASSLGQGLAPLHF
>TRBJ1-1|TRBV6-1
CASSEPGRDTEAFF
>TRBJ1-1|TRBV6-5
CASSGRDSINTEAFF
>TRBJ2-7|TRBV27
CASSFGLAGGTYEQYF
>TRBJ2-7|TRBV27
CASTSASGRILYEQYF